Following are 3 T cell receptor beta chains from one sample sequenced in a study of CD8+CD57+ T cells in acquired aplastic anemia (dated by TCRdb to 2017 to 2018). Instrument used: Illumina HiSeq 2000. Genomic DNA was used as template for profiling of TCR beta VDJ combinations and CDR3 sequences. The public sequencing data were trimmed at Q25 with fastp and processed into clonotypes with MiXCR by TCRdb, which kept only in-frame beta chains. CDR3 protein duplicates are merged, each entry listing the most common genes and DNA. Here the sample has 200,000 or so distinct CDR3 sequences; 40% to 60% occur a single time. The top ten hold 15% to 20% of the sample. Expansion of CD8+CD57+ cells had been shown by flow cytometry in the patients chosen for sequencing. The sequenced sample consisted of sorted CD4+, CD8+, or CD8+CD57+ T cells (not recorded which) from PBMCs. All receptors derive from a human donor with aplastic anemia.

J is TRBJ2-3 and V is TRBV7-2; TRBD2 agrees at 15 bases. Trimming at V came to 4 bases and at J to 4 bases, leaving 3 bases not matched to a gene. This CDR3 spans 16 amino acids. Germline values: CDR1 SGHTA, CDR2 FQGNSA. The CDR3 DNA is TGTGCCAGCAGCTATAGGACTAGCGGGGGGGCAGATACGCAGTATTTT. Its translation: CASSYRTSGGADTQYF.

The rearrangement uses TRBV7-9 and TRBJ1-4; D is unclear. Germline loops: CDR1 SEHNR, CDR2 FQNEAQ (reference sequence). Trimming left V 1 base short and J 6 bases short, with 6 bases between. The CDR3 covers 13 residues. In DNA form, the CDR3 reads TGTGCCAGCAGCTTAGTTAAAGATGAAAAACTGTTTTTT. This codes for CASSLVKDEKLFF. The variable domain in full, with the rest retrieved from reference TRBV7-9 and TRBJ1-4, is DTGVSQNPRHKITKRGQNVTFRCDPISEHNRLYWYRQTLGQGPEFLTYFQNEAQLEKSRLLSDRFSAERPKGSFSTLEIQRTEQGDSAMYLCASSLVKDEKLFFGSGTQLSVL.

The V call is TRBV20-1, the J call TRBJ1-4, with D perhaps TRBD1 (6 bases). CDR3 length: 13 amino acids. Trimming removed 3 bases from V and 5 bases from J, with 10 bases in between. Looked up from germline, CDR1 is DFQATT and CDR2 is SNEGSKA (reference sequence). CDR3 nucleotide sequence: TGCAGTGCTAGGGAGGGGGGGAATGAAAAACTGTTTTTT. It encodes CSAREGGNEKLFF.